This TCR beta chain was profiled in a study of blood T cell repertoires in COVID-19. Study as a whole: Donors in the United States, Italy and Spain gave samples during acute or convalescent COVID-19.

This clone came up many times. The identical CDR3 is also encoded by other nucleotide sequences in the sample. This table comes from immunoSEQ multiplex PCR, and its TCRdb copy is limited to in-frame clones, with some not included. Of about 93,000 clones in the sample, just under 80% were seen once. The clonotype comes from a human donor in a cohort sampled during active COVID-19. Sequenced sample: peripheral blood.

In DNA, the CDR3 is TGTGCCAGCAGTGCTGTGACCGGGGAGCTGTTTTTT. Translating it yields CASSAVTGELFF. The chain uses TRBV25-1 and TRBJ2-2; D call uncertain. V gave up 4 bases and J gave up 5 bases, with 5 bases separating them. The CDR3 extends over 12 amino acids. Germline V gene data show CDR1 as MGHDK and CDR2 as SYGVNS.